This T cell receptor (beta chain) originates from a study of T cells in Graves' hyperthyroidism and ophthalmopathy. General study findings and limits: Blood also held most thyroid clonotypes expanded beyond 0.001.

Germline assignment: CDR1 KGHDR and CDR2 SFDVKD. This CDR3 spans 17 amino acids. Graves' hyperthyroidism without ophthalmopathy progression within 18 months was termed stable. Subjects aged 18 to 65 presented with newly diagnosed hyperthyroidism of less than 2 months' duration. Together with thyroid ultrasound, orbital computed tomography, serum thyroxine and TRAb, clinical symptoms were used for diagnoses. TCR beta CDR3 regions were amplified from RNA. With the HTBI primer set, the TCR CDR3 went through a first round of RT-PCR. One entry per CDR3 protein, called by TCRdb with MiXCR from the multiplex PCR reads. The sample holds a few hundred thousand distinct CDR3 sequences, 35% to 55% seen once. With regard to this clonotype: Its antigen is not identified. This may be a read error, as it is one base from a much larger clone.

This rearrangement joins TRBV24-1 to TRBJ2-2, with 9 bases identical to TRBD1. The receptor was derived from a woman younger than 35 with Graves' hyperthyroidism. The source material was peripheral blood or thyroid tissue (not recorded which). The chain's CDR3 is CATSDHRDRVTPGKLFF. CDR3 in DNA: TGTGCCACCAGTGATCACCGGGACAGGGTAACACCCGGGAAGCTGTTTTTT.